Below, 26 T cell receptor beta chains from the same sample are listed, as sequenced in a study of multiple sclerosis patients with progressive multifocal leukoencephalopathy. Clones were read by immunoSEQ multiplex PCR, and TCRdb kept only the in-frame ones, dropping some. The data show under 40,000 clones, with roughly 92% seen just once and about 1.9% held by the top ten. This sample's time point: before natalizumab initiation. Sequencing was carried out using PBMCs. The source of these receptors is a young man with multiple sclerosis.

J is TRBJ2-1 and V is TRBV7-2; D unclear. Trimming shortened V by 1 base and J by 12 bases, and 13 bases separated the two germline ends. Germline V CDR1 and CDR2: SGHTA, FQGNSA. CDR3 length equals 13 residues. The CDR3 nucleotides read TGTGCCAGCAGCTTAGGTTCGATCGCAGGGCAGTTCTTC. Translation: CASSLGSIAGQFF.

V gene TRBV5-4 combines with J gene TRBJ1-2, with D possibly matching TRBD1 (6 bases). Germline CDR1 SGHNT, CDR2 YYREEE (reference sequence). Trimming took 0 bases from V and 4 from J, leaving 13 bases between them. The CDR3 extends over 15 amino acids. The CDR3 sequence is CASSLEGGQGYGYTF. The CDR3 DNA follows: TGTGCCAGCAGCTTGGAGGGGGGGCAGGGCTATGGCTACACCTTC.

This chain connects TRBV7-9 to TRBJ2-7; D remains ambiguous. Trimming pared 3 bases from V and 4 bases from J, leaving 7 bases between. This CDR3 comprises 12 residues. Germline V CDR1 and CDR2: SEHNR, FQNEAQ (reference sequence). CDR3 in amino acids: CASSFERYEQYV. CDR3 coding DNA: TGTGCCAGCAGCTTCGAAAGGTACGAGCAGTACGTC.

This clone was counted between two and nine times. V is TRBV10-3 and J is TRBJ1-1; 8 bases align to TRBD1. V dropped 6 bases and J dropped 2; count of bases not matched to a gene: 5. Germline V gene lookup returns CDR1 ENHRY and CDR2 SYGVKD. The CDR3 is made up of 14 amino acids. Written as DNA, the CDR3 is TGTGCCATCAGGACGGGACAGGACAACACTGAAGCTTTCTTT. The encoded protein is CAIRTGQDNTEAFF.

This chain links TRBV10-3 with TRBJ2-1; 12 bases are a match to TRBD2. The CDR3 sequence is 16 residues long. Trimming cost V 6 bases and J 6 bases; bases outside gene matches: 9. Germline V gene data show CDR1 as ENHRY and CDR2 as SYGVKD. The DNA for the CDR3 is TGTGCCATCAGGGGACTAGCGGGCCTTGGCAGCAATGAGCAGTTCTTC. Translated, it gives CAIRGLAGLGSNEQFF.

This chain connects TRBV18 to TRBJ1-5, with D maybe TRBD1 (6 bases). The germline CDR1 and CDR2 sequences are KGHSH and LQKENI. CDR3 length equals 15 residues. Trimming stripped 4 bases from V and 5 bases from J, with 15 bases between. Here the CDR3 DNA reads TGTGCCAGCTCACTTGGACAGACACCCGATCAGCCCCAGCATTTT. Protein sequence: CASSLGQTPDQPQHF.

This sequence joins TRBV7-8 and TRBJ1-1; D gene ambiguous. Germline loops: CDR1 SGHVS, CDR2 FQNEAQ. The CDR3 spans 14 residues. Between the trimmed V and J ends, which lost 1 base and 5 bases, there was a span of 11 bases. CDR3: CASSLGHPGTEAFF. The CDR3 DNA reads TGTGCCAGCAGCTTAGGCCACCCTGGAACTGAAGCTTTCTTT.

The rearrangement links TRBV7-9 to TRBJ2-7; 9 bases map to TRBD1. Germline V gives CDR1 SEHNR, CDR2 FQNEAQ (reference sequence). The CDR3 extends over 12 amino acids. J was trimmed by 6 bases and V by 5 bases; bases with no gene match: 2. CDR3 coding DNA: TGTGCCAGCAGCGCGACAGGGGGCGAGCAGTACGTC. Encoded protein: CASSATGGEQYV.

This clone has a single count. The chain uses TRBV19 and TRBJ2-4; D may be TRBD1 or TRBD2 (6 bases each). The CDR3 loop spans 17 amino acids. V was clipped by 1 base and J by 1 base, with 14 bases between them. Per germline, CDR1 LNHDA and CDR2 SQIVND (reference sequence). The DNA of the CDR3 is TGTGCCAGTAGTATAGCCCCGAGGGGGAGGGCCAAAAACATTCAGTACTTC. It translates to CASSIAPRGRAKNIQYF. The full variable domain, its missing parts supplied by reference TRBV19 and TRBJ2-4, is DGGITQSPKYLFRKEGQNVTLSCEQNLNHDAMYWYRQDPGQGLRLIYYSQIVNDFQKGDIAEGYSVSREKKESFPLTVTSAQKNPTAFYLCASSIAPRGRAKNIQYFGAGTRLSVL.

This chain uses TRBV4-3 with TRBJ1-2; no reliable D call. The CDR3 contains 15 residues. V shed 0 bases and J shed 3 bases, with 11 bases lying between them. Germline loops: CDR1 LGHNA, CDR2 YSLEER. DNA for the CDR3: TGCGCCAGCAGCCAAGAGCGGGAGTTCGACTATGGCTACACCTTC. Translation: CASSQEREFDYGYTF.

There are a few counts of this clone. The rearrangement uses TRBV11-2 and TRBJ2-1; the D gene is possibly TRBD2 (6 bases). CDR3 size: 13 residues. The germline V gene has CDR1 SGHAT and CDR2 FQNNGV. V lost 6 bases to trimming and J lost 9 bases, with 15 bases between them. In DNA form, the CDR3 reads TGTGCCAGCAGGGACATTGGGGGGAGTGAGCAGTTCTTC. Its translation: CASRDIGGSEQFF.

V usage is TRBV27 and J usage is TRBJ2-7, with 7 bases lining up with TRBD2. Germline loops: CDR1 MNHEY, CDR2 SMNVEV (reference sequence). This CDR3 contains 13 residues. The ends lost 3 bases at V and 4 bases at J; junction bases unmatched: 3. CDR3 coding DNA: TGTGCCAGCAGTTTTACGGGGGGATACGAGCAGTACTTC. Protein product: CASSFTGGYEQYF.

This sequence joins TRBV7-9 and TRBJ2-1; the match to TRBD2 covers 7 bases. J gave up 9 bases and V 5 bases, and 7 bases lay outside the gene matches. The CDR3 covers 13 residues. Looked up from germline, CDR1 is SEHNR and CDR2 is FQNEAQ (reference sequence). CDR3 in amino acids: CASSEGTKGEQFF. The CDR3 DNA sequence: TGTGCCAGCAGCGAGGGGACTAAGGGTGAGCAGTTCTTC. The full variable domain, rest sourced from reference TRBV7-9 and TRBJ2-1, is DTGVSQNPRHKITKRGQNVTFRCDPISEHNRLYWYRQTLGQGPEFLTYFQNEAQLEKSRLLSDRFSAERPKGSFSTLEIQRTEQGDSAMYLCASSEGTKGEQFFGPGTRLTVL.

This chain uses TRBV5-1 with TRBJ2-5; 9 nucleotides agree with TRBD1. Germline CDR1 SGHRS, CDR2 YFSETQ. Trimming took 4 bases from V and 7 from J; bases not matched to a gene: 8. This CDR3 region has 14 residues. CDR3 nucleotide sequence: TGCGCCAGCAGCAGATGGGACAGGGATCCGACCCAGTACTTC. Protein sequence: CASSRWDRDPTQYF. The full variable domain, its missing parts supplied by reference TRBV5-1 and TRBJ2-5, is KAGVTQTPRYLIKTRGQQVTLSCSPISGHRSVSWYQQTPGQGLQFLFEYFSETQRNKGNFPGRFSGRQFSNSRSEMNVSTLELGDSALYLCASSRWDRDPTQYFGPGTRLLVL.

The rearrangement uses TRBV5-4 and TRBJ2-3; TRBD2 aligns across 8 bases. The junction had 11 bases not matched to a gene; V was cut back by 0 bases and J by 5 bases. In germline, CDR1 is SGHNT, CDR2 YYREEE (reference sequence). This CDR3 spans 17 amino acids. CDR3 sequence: CASSLDPNSGMEDTQYF. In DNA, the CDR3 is TGTGCCAGCAGCTTGGATCCTAATAGCGGGATGGAAGATACGCAGTATTTT. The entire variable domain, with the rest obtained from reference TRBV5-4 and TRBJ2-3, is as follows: ETGVTQSPTHLIKTRGQQVTLRCSSQSGHNTVSWYQQALGQGPQFIFQYYREEENGRGNFPPRFSGLQFPNYSSELNVNALELDDSALYLCASSLDPNSGMEDTQYFGPGTRLTVL.

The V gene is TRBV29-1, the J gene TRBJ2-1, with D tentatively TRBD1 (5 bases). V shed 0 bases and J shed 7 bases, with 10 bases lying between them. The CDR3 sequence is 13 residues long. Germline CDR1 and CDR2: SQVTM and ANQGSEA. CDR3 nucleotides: TGCAGCGTTGAAGAGGTCAGGGATAATGAGCAGTTCTTC. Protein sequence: CSVEEVRDNEQFF.

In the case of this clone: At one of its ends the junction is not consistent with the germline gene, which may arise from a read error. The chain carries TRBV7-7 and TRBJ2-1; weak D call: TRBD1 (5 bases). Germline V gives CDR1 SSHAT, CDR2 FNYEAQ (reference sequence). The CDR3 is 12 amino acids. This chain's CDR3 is CASSLDQGEQFF. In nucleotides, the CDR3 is TGTGCTAGCAGCTTAGATCAGGGAGAGCAGTTCTTC.

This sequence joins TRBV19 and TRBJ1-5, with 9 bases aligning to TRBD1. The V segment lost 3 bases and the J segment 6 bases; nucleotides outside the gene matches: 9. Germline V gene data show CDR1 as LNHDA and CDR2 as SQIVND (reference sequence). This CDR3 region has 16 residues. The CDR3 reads CASSITPDRGPQPQHF. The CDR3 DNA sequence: TGTGCCAGTAGTATTACTCCGGACAGGGGCCCTCAGCCCCAGCATTTT.

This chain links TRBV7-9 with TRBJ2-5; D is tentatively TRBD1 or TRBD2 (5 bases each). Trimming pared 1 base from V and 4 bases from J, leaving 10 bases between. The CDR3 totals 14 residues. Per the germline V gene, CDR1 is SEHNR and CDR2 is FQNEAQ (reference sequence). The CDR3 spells CASSLGNGGETQYF. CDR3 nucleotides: TGTGCCAGCAGCTTAGGGAATGGGGGAGAGACCCAGTACTTC.

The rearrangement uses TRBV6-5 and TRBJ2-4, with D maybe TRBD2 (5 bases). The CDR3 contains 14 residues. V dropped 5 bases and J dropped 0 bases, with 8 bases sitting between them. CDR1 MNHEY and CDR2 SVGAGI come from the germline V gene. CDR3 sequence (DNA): TGTGCCAGCAGTATCGGGATAGCCAAAAACATTCAGTACTTC. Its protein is CASSIGIAKNIQYF.

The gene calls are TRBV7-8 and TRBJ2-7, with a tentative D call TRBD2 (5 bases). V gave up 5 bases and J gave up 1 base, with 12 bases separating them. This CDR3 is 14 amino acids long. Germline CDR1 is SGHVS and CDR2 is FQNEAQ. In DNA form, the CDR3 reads TGTGCCAGCAGCGAAGAGGGTCGTTCCTACGAGCAGTACTTC. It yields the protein CASSEEGRSYEQYF. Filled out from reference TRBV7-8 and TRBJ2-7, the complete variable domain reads GAGVSQSPRYKVAKRGQDVALRCDPISGHVSLFWYQQALGQGPEFLTYFQNEAQLDKSGLPSDRFFAERPEGSVSTLKIQRTQQEDSAVYLCASSEEGRSYEQYFGPGTRLTVT.

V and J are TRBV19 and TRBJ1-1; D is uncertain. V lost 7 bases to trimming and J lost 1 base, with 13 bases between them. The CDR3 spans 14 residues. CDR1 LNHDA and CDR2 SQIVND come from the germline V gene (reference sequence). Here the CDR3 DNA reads TGTGCCAGTAACACCGGACGGGAGAACACTGAAGCTTTCTTT. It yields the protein CASNTGRENTEAFF. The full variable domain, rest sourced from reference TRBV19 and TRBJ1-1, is DGGITQSPKYLFRKEGQNVTLSCEQNLNHDAMYWYRQDPGQGLRLIYYSQIVNDFQKGDIAEGYSVSREKKESFPLTVTSAQKNPTAFYLCASNTGRENTEAFFGQGTRLTVV.

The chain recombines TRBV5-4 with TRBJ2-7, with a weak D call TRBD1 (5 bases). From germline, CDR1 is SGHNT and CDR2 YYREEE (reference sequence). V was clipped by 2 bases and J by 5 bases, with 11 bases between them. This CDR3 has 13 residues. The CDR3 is CASSLRQGHEQYV. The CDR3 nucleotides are TGTGCCAGCAGCTTACGCCAGGGCCACGAGCAGTACGTC.

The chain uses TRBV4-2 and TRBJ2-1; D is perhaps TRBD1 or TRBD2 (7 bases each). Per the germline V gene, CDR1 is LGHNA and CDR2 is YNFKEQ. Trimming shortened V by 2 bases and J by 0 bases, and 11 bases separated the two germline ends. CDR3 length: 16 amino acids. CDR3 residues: CASSQQGGGSYNEQFF. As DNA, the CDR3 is TGTGCCAGCAGCCAACAGGGGGGGGGCTCCTACAATGAGCAGTTCTTC.

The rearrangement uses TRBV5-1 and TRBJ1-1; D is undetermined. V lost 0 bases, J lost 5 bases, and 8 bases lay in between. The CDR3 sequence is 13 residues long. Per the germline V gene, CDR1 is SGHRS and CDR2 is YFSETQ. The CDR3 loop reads CASSLADGTEAFF. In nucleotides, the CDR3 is TGCGCCAGCAGCTTGGCCGACGGTACTGAAGCTTTCTTT.

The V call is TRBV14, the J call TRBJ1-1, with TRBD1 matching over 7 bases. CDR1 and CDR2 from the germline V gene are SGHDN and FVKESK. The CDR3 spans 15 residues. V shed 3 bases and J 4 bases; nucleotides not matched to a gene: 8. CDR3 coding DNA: TGTGCCAGCAGCCATGCACAGGGGTCGGGCACTGAAGCTTTCTTT. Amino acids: CASSHAQGSGTEAFF.